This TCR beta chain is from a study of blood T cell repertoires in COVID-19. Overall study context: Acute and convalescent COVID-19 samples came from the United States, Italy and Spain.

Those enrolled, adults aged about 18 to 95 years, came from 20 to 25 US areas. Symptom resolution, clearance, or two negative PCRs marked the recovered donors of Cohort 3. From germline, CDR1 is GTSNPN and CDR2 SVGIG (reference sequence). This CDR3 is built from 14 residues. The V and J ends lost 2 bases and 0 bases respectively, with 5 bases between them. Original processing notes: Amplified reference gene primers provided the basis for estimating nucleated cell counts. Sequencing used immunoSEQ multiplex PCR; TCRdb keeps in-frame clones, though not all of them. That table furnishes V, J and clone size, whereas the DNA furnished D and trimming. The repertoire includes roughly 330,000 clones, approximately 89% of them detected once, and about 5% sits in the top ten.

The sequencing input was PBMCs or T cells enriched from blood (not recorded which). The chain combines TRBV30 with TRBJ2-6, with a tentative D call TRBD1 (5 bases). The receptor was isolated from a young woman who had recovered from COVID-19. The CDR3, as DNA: TGTGCCTGGAGTCAGGGCTCTGGGGCCAACGTCCTGACTTTC. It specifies CAWSQGSGANVLTF.